The rows below give T cell receptor beta chains drawn from one sample of a study of shared clonotypes between healthy human individuals. Sequencing was performed with immunoSEQ multiplex PCR; in TCRdb, only in-frame clones are kept and a portion is missing. This table has roughly 2.5 million clones, approximately 92% appearing once. Sequenced sample: naive CD4+ T cells sorted from blood. The receptors originated from a man aged 18 to 29 in good health. Each CDR3 is given with its conserved first and last residue. Each record gives: J gene, D gene, clone size, V gene, CDR3 protein, CDR3 DNA. D genes are given only for firm matches. Size tells how often a clone was seen (once, few, many) or the class of an expanded clone, and some rows leave it out.

TRBJ2-3 TRBD1 . TRBV11-2 CASSLEGRTGSDTQYF TGTGCCAGCAGCTTAGAGGGGCGGACAGGGTCAGATACGCAGTATTTT
TRBJ1-1 . few TRBV7-9 CASSFARDTEAFF TGTGCCAGCAGCTTCGCCCGAGATACTGAAGCTTTCTTT
TRBJ2-7 TRBD2 . TRBV2 CASRGSPGTSPYEQYF TGTGCCAGCAGGGGTAGCCCCGGGACTAGTCCCTACGAGCAGTACTTC
TRBJ1-3 . . TRBV18 CASSPMEGPPSGNTIYF TGTGCCAGCTCACCGATGGAGGGACCACCCTCTGGAAACACCATATATTTT
TRBJ1-5 . . TRBV7-9 CASSGGGINQPQHF TGTGCCAGCAGCGGCGGGGGCATCAATCAGCCCCAGCATTTT
TRBJ2-3 TRBD2 . TRBV30 CACRAPGLAADTQYF TGTGCCTGTCGGGCTCCGGGACTAGCGGCAGATACGCAGTATTTT
TRBJ2-7 TRBD1 . TRBV6-4 CASNRTYRGRNYEQYF TGTGCCAGCAATCGTACTTACAGGGGGCGCAACTACGAGCAGTACTTC
TRBJ1-1 . . TRBV7-3 CASSLRSNTEAFF TGTGCCAGCAGCCTACGGTCGAACACTGAAGCTTTCTTT
TRBJ1-2 . . TRBV21-1 CASSKVRENYGYTF TGTGCCAGCAGCAAAGTCAGAGAAAACTATGGCTACACCTTC
TRBJ1-1 TRBD1 once TRBV6-5 CASSHDRGRTEAFF TGTGCCAGCAGTCATGACAGGGGGAGGACTGAAGCTTTCTTT
TRBJ2-7 . . TRBV4-1 CASSQEQHGIQEQYF TGCGCCAGCAGCCAAGAGCAACACGGAATACAGGAGCAGTACTTC
TRBJ2-7 . few TRBV30 CAWSQAVVGEQYF TGTGCCTGGAGTCAGGCAGTGGTGGGGGAGCAGTACTTC
TRBJ2-7 TRBD1 . TRBV7-2 CASSSSGQGFYEQYF TGTGCCAGCAGCTCCTCGGGACAGGGGTTCTACGAGCAGTACTTC
TRBJ2-3 . . TRBV15 CATSRDRRGTTDTQYF TGTGCCACCAGCAGAGATCGCCGGGGTACGACAGATACGCAGTATTTT
TRBJ1-3 . . TRBV28 CASSELTRSGNTIYF TGTGCCAGCAGTGAACTAACTCGCTCTGGAAACACCATATATTTT
TRBJ2-2 TRBD2 . TRBV2 CASSGLAGNTGELFF TGTGCCAGCAGTGGGCTAGCGGGAAACACCGGGGAGCTGTTTTTT
TRBJ2-5 . few TRBV18 CASSPPMQQETQYF TGTGCCAGCTCACCACCCATGCAGCAAGAGACCCAGTACTTC
TRBJ1-1 . . TRBV20-1 CSASSVREAFF TGCAGTGCTAGCAGTGTCCGTGAAGCTTTCTTT
TRBJ2-1 TRBD1 . TRBV5-4 CASTKDRGNYNEQFF TGTGCCAGCACCAAGGACAGGGGGAACTACAATGAGCAGTTCTTC
TRBJ2-5 . . TRBV5-4 CASSLQLAGETQYF TGTGCCAGCAGCTTGCAACTAGCTGGGGAGACCCAGTACTTC
TRBJ2-3 . . TRBV5-1 CASSLGRGTSTDTQYF TGCGCCAGCAGCTTGGGGCGGGGAACTAGCACAGATACGCAGTATTTT
TRBJ1-5 . . TRBV5-5 CASSLGDRNYQPQHF TGTGCCAGCAGTCTGGGTGACAGGAATTATCAGCCCCAGCATTTT
TRBJ2-5 . . TRBV21-1 CASSRPKKTAGGETQYF TGTGCCAGCAGCAGACCAAAGAAGACCGCCGGGGGAGAGACCCAGTACTTC
TRBJ2-2 TRBD2 . TRBV30 CAWKIGPEVLAGVKLYTGELFF TGTGCCTGGAAAATAGGACCGGAAGTACTAGCGGGAGTAAAGTTGTACACCGGGGAGCTGTTTTTT
TRBJ2-7 . . TRBV11-1 CASSLAGHLYEQYF TGTGCCAGCAGCTTGGCCGGACATCTCTACGAGCAGTACTTC
TRBJ2-7 . . TRBV7-2 CASSRGQSSYEQYF TGTGCCAGCAGCCGCGGACAGAGCTCCTACGAGCAGTACTTC
TRBJ1-4 . . TRBV6-1 CASRATEKLFF TGTGCCAGCAGGGCAACAGAAAAACTGTTTTTT
TRBJ1-1 TRBD1 once TRBV5-8 CASSLKQGRTEAFF TGTGCCAGCAGCTTAAAACAGGGGAGGACTGAAGCTTTCTTT